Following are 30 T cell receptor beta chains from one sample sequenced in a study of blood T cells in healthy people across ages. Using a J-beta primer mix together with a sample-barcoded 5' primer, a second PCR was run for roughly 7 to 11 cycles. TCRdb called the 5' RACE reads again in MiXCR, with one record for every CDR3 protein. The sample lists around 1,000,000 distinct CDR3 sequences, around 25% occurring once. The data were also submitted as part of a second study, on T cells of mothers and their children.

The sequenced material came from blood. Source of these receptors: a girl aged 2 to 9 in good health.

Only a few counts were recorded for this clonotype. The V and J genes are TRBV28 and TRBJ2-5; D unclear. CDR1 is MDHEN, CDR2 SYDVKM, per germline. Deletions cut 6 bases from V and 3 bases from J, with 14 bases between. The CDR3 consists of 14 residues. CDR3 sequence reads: CASRGPAVEETQYF. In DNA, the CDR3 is TGTGCCAGCAGAGGGCCAGCCGTTGAAGAGACCCAGTACTTC.

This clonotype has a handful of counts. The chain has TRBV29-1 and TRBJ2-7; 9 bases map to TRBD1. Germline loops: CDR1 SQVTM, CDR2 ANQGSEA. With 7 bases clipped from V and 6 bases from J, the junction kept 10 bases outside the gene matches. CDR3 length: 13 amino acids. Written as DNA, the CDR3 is TGCAGCGCCCGGGTGGGACAGGGTACCGAGCAGTACTTC. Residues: CSARVGQGTEQYF.

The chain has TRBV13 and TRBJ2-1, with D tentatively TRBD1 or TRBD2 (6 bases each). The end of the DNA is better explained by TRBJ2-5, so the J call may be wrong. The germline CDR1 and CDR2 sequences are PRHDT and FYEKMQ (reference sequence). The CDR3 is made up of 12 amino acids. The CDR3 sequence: CASGGLMETQYF. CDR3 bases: TGTGCCAGCGGGGGGCTAATGGAGACCCAGTACTTC.

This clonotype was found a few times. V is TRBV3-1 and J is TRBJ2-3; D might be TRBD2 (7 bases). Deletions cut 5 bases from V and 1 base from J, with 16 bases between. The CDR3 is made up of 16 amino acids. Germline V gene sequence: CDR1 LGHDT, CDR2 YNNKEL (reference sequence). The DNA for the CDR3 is TGTGCCAGCAGCTCACGCGCGGGGGCCGGCACAGATACGCAGTATTTT. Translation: CASSSRAGAGTDTQYF.

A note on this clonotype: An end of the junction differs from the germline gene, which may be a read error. DNA for the CDR3: TGTGCCAGCAACCCCGGACTAGCGGGGGACAATGTGCAGTTCTTC. It translates to CASNPGLAGDNVQFF. The genes are TRBV2 and TRBJ2-1, with TRBD2 matching over 13 bases. CDR1 and CDR2 (germline): SNHLY, FYNNEI. The CDR3 sequence is 15 residues long.

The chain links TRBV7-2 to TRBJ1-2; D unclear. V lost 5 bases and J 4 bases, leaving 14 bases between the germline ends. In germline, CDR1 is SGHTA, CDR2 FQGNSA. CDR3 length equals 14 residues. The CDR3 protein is CASSPSGAVYGYTF. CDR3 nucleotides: TGTGCCAGCAGCCCGTCGGGTGCTGTCTATGGCTACACCTTC.

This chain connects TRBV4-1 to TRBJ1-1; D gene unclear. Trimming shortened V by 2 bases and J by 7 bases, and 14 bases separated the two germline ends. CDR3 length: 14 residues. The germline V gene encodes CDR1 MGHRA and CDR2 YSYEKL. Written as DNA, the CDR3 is TGCGCCAGCAGCCAACGGCAGTCGGGAGATGAAGCTTTCTTT. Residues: CASSQRQSGDEAFF.

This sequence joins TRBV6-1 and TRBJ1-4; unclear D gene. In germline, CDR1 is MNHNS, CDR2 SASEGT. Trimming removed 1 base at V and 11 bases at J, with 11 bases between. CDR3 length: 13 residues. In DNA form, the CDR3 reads TGTGCCAGCAGTGAAGGAAGACGAGAGAAACTGTTTTTT. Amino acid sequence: CASSEGRREKLFF.

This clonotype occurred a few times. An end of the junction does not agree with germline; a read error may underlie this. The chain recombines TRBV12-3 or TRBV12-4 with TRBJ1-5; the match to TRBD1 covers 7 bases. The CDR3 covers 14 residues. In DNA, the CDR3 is TGTGCCGGCAGATATACAGGGGAGGGCCAGCCCCAGCATTTT. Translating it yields CAGRYTGEGQPQHF.

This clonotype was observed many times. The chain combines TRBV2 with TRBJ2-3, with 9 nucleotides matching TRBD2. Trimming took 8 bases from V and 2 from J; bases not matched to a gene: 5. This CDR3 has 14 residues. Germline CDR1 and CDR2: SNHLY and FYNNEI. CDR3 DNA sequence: TGTGCCAGCGGTATAGCGGGAGTCACAGATACGCAGTATTTT. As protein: CASGIAGVTDTQYF.

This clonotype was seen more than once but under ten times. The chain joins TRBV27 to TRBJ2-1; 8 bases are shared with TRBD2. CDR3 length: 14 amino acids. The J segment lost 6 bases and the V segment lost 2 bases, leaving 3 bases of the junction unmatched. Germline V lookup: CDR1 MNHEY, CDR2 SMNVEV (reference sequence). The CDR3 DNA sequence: TGTGCCAGCAGTTTACCGGGGGGGGTCAATGAGCAGTTCTTC. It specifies CASSLPGGVNEQFF.

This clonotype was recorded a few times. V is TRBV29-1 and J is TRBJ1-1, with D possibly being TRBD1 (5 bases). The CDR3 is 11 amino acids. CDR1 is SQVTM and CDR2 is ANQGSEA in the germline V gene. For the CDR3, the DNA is TGCAGATCTATACGTGACAGTGAAGCTTTCTTT. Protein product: CRSIRDSEAFF.

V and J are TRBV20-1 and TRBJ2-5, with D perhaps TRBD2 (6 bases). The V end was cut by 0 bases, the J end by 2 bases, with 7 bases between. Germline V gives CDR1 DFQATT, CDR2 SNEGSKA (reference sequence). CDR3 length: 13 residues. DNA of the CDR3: TGCAGTGCTAGAGAACGGGGGCAAGAGACCCAGTACTTC. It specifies CSARERGQETQYF.

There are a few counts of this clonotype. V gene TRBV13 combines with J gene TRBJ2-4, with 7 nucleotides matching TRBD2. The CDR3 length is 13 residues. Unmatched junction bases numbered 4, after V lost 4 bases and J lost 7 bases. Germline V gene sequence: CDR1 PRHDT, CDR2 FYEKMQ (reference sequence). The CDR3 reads CASSSNGGNIQYF. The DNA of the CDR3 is TGTGCCAGCAGCTCAAACGGGGGGAACATTCAGTACTTC.

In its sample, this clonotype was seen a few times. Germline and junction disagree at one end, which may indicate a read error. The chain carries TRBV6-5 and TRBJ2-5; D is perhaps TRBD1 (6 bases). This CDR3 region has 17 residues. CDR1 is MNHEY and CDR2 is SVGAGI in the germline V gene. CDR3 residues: CASSYFGNRVGEETQYF. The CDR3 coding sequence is TGTGCCAGCAGCTACTTCGGGAACAGGGTGGGAGAAGAGACCCAGTACTTC.

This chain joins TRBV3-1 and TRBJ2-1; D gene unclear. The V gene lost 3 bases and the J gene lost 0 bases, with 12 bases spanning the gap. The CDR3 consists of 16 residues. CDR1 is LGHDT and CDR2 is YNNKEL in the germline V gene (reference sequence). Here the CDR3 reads CASSQVDSYSYNEQFF. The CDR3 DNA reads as TGTGCCAGCAGCCAGGTCGACTCTTACTCCTACAATGAGCAGTTCTTC.

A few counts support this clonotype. Here the CDR3 reads CASSPSGTGHLGNEKLFF. In nucleotides, the CDR3 is TGTGCCAGCAGCCCCTCCGGGACAGGCCACTTAGGGAATGAAAAACTGTTTTTT. This chain links TRBV7-9 with TRBJ1-4; 8 bases are shared with TRBD1. Germline lookup yields CDR1 SEHNR and CDR2 FQNEAQ (reference sequence). V dropped 5 bases and J dropped 5; count of bases not matched to a gene: 16. This CDR3 is built from 18 residues.

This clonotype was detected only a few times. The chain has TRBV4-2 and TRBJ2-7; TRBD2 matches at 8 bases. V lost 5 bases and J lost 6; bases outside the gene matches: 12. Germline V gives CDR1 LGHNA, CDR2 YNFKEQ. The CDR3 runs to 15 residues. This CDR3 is CASSGFAGGEFEQYF. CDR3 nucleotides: TGTGCCAGCAGCGGGTTCGCGGGAGGTGAATTCGAGCAGTACTTC.

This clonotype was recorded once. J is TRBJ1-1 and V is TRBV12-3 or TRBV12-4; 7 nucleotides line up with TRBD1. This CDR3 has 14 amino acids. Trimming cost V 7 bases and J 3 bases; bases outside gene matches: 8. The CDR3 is CASTPTGPDTEAFF. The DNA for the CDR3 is TGTGCCAGCACCCCGACAGGGCCGGACACTGAAGCTTTCTTT.

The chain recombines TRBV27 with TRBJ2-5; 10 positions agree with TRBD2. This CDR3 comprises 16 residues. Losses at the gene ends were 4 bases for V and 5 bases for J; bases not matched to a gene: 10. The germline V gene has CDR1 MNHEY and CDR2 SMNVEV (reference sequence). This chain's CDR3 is CASSSTSGLMGETQYF. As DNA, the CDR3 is TGTGCCAGCAGTTCGACTAGCGGGCTCATGGGTGAGACCCAGTACTTC.

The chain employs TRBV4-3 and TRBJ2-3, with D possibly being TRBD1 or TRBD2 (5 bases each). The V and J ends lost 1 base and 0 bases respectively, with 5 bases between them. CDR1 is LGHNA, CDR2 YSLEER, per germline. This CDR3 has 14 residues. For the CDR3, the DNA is TGCGCCAGCAGCCAAGGGGACAGCACAGATACGCAGTATTTT. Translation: CASSQGDSTDTQYF.

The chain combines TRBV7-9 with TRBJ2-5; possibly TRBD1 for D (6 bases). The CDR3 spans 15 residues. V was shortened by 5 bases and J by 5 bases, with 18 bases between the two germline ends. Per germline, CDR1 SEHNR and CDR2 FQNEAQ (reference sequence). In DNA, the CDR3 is TGTGCCAGCAGCCGGGACGGACAGTTGGTGGAGACCCAGTACTTC. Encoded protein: CASSRDGQLVETQYF.

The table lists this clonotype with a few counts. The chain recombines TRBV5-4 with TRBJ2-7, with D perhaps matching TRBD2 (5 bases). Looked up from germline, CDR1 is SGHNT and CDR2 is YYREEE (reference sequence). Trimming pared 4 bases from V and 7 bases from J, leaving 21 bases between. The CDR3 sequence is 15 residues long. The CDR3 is CASSLREVGFREQYF. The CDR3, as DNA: TGTGCCAGCAGCCTCCGGGAAGTAGGCTTTCGGGAGCAGTACTTC.

CDR3 bases: TGTGCCAGCAGCGTAGCCGGAGAATTCTCCTACGAGCAGTACTTC. It codes for CASSVAGEFSYEQYF. This rearrangement joins TRBV9 to TRBJ2-7; D is unresolved. Germline values: CDR1 SGDLS, CDR2 YYNGEE. The CDR3 consists of 15 residues. Trimming cost V 0 bases and J 0 bases, with 10 bases left between them.

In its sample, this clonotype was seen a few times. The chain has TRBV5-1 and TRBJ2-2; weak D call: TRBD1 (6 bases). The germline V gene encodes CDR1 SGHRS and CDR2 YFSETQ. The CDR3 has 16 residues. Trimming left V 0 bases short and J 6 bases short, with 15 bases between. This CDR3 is CASSLVFLTGPGELFF. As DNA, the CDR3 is TGCGCCAGCAGCTTGGTATTCTTGACAGGCCCCGGGGAGCTGTTTTTT.

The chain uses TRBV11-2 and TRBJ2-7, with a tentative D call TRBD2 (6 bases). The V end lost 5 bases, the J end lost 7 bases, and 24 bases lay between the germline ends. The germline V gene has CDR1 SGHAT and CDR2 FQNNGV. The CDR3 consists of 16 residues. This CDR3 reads CASSAIRGTRGPEQYF. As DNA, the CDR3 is TGTGCCAGCAGCGCAATCCGGGGGACGAGGGGCCCTGAGCAGTACTTC.

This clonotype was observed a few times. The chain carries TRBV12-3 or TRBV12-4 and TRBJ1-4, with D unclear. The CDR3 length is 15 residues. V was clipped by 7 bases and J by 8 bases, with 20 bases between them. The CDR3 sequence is CASIAREEGREKLFF. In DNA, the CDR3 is TGTGCCAGCATCGCAAGGGAGGAGGGTCGGGAAAAACTGTTTTTT.

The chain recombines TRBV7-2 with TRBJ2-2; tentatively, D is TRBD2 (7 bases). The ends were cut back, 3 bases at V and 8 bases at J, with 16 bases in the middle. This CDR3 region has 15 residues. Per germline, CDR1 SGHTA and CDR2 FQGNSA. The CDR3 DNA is TGTGCCAGCAGCTTTGACGGGGGGCGGCGAGGGGAGCTGTTTTTT. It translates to CASSFDGGRRGELFF.

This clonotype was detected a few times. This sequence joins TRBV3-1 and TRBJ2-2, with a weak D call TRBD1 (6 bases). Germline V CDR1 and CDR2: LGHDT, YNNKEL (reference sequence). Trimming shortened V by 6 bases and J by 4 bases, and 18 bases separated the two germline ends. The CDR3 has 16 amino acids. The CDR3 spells CASRNDRLTLTGELFF. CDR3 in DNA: TGTGCCAGCAGGAACGACAGGCTCACTCTCACCGGGGAGCTGTTTTTT.

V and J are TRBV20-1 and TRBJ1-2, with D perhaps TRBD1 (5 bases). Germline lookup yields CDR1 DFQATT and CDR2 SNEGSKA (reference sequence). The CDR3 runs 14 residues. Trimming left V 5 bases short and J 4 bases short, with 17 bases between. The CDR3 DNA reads TGCAGTGCTCCCGGTAATAGGGGAGGCTATGGCTACACCTTC. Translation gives CSAPGNRGGYGYTF.